Listed here is a single T cell receptor beta chain. This clone's antigen is unknown. The input lacks base qualities; no much larger clone sits a single base away. This entry comes from a study of cytomegalovirus exposure and HLA in healthy donors (dated by TCRdb to about 2017). Some background on the complete study: An earlier analysis of approximately 550 of the donors reported about 250 Gb of sequence data and about 100 million unique TCR beta sequences from 150 million to 200 million T cells. High-throughput TCR immunosequencing, statistical association of individual TCRs with disease status, and machine learning were combined to predict cytomegalovirus infection status. Every discovery cohort repertoire had been produced on one sequencing platform. A separate validation cohort of about 110 different subjects was used in addition to the roughly 670-subject first cohort. Because of strong linkage in the cohort, a handful of DR-DQ haplotypes were treated as single units for association and clustering. Among the roughly 390 genotyped donors, approximately 77% belonged to the genetic ancestry cluster associated with self-reported Caucasian donors. Across under 500 genotyped donors of the cohort, an average of approximately 220,000 unique TCR beta nucleotide sequences per donor were sequenced, and approximately 17% of those sequences were non-productive. The study profiled the T cell repertoires of under 700 subjects by immunosequencing and related them to cytomegalovirus serostatus. To study patterns of TCR occurrence, a later analysis re-analyzed previously published TCR beta repertoires from around 670 donors and added high-resolution HLA genotyping. Rather than using new phenotypic data, the later analysis identified candidate immune exposures from TCR beta sequences and from how often those sequences occurred across donors. To decide whether each TCR beta V gene segment behaved as functional or pseudogenic, an earlier analysis of several hundred of the donors relied on high-throughput TCR beta sequencing. Around 320 gigabases of sequencing data and approximately 85 million unique TCR sequences were included in an early release covering roughly 600 HLA-typed donors. The number of donors typed differed by locus, with about 629-640 for A, B, C, DRB1 and DQB1, roughly 520 for DQA1, approximately 570 for DPA1, and over 400 for DPB1. Both class I and class II loci were covered by HLA typing, at four-digit resolution. Genome-wide SNP genotypes for about 65% of the 666 donors were used in a later genetic analysis, which treated that subset as a discovery cohort. The study aimed to test whether cataloging public T cell receptors could reveal signatures of past pathogen exposure. Donor age, sex, ethnicity and CMV serostatus were collected together with the repertoire data.

The CDR3 spans 14 residues, from the cysteine through the phenylalanine. Here the CDR3 DNA is all that survives: 42 bases in frame from base 1. The germline V end is reduced by 4 bases and the J end by 2 bases; junction bases left unmatched: 3. As encoded in the germline V gene (reference sequence), CDR1 is LNHDA while CDR2 is SQIVND. On the study overall, not on this receptor specifically: A further reported finding was that TCR beta sequences accurately predicted the HLA-A and HLA-B alleles for most subjects in the first cohort. Correlated functional status among segregating V segments might be attributable to linkage disequilibrium, but an unknown experimental factor could not be ruled out. The presence/absence analyses assumed that sequencing depth was roughly uniform across donors, and that assumption may not be true. Several of the top co-occurrence clusters appeared to be linked to parvovirus B19, influenza, CMV and Epstein-Barr virus, according to a later analysis. The cohort was sequenced for TCR beta chains only, and without alpha or paired-chain data the features that could be detected were limited. In a later analysis, HLA-associated TCR beta chains showed more clonal expansion and lower generation probabilities than non-associated chains that were equally common. A later analysis found that most CMV-associated TCR beta chains appeared HLA-restricted, with HLA associations seemingly driven largely by CMV exposure. In a later analysis, around 17,000 TCR beta sequences were associated with specific HLA alleles at a false discovery rate of 0.05. The sequencing pipeline was judged likely to have produced a cluster of highly shared sequence variants as a technical artifact. Strong co-occurrence of HLA alleles, especially DR and DQ, made assigning TCR associations to individual alleles difficult. The classifier was reported to diagnose cytomegalovirus status with high specificity and sensitivity in both the original cohort and the validation cohort. Because HLA typing was unavailable for some donors at each locus, only the typed subset was used in association tests. In a later genetic analysis, a missense DCLRE1C variant was associated with V-gene and J-gene trimming of TCR beta chains, and the association was replicated in an independent cohort. According to a later analysis, TCR association rates differed among HLA loci, with DRB1 alleles showing the most associated TCRs and HLA-C alleles showing the fewest. A later genetic analysis reported fewer N-insertions in productive TCRs among donors in an Asian-associated ancestry cluster than the approximately 670-donor mean. Immune exposure information for the cohort was limited to CMV serostatus. In an earlier analysis of 450 to 750 of the donors, most TCR beta V segments appeared in productive rearrangements about 87% or about 30% of the time, broadly matching IMGT annotations. The authors suggested that the approach could potentially be generalized to other disease states and immunological phenotypes. Some IMGT-functional V segments, including TRBV6-2 and TRBV6-3, could not be told apart with the 87-base-pair reads, so those segments were excluded. Around 16 rarely observed V segments, including chromosome 9 orphons, were excluded from the earlier analysis of some 590 of the donors because counts were too low. A few of the identified cytomegalovirus-associated TCR beta chains were confirmed in vitro to be specific for cytomegalovirus antigens. Across donors, most TCR sequences were observed very rarely, whereas some public TCRs were present in many individuals. The study listed 150 to 200 TCR beta chains as associated with cytomegalovirus.

The method was the immunoSEQ multiplex PCR assay. For the multiplex PCR, a mixture combining 60 forward primers for TCR Vbeta segments and 13 reverse primers for TCR Jbeta segments was used. The CDR3 region of rearranged TCR beta genes was amplified from genomic DNA with a multiplex PCR assay. Amplified TCR beta libraries were sequenced as 87-base-pair reads on the Illumina HiSeq System. Per the authors' processing: In a later analysis, tens of millions of unique TCR beta chains were counted across the 500 to 850 repertoires, and roughly 10 million of these chains were shared by at least two donors. A nearest-neighbor algorithm error-corrected the raw reads and collapsed the reads into unique sequences, merging closely related sequences to remove PCR and sequencing errors. V, D and J gene segments were assigned by aligning CDR3 sequences to IMGT reference sequences. For a sequence to be retained, a match of at least six nucleotides was required to both a V gene segment and a J gene segment. A rearrangement was called productive if the CDR3 had no stop codons and remained in frame with V and J, and every other rearrangement was called non-productive. Following IMGT convention, CDR3 was defined as the stretch from the second conserved V-encoded cysteine to the conserved J-encoded phenylalanine. The earlier analysis of about 620 of the donors excluded sequences that lacked an unambiguous match to a single V gene segment. In an earlier analysis of about 590 of the donors, a V segment was called functional when productive rearrangements were above 56.7%, and segregating when the standard deviation between donors exceeded 5%. A statistical classification framework was developed to diagnose cytomegalovirus status using the catalog of TCR beta chain sequences. A later analysis assigned V and J genes by comparing TCR nucleotide sequences with IMGT/GENE-DB human TR gene sequences. The TCRdist pipeline was used in a later analysis to assign CDR3 sequences and most-parsimonious VDJ recombination scenarios. In a later analysis, every TCR beta chain was defined by the combination of its CDR3 amino acid sequence and its V-gene family, and reads without a unique V-gene family were dropped. In a later analysis, 450 to 600 highly shared, low-generation-probability nucleotide sequences were removed to address suspected cross-contamination and a sequencing artifact. In a later analysis, a clonal expansion index was calculated for each public chain from normalized within-repertoire ranks of inferred template counts. A later analysis computed generation probabilities with a VDJ recombination model fitted to out-of-frame rearrangements, and checked the results against IGoR. In a later analysis, hypergeometric tests were used to score TCR-TCR, TCR-HLA and TCR-CMV co-occurrence, with a repertoire-size bias correction applied to TCR pairs. To estimate false discovery rates, a later analysis permuted the HLA or CMV assignments 20 times. In a later analysis, co-occurring TCRs were grouped with DBSCAN, and TCRdist sequence similarity was added when clustering was performed within HLA-allele-positive subsets. Co-occurrence clustering excluded repertoires with fewer than 30,000 or more than 120,000 public chains, plus five with anomalous nucleotide sharing. TCRdb retrieved this table from immuneACCESS and kept in-frame rearrangements only. Not all clones are present; in checked studies, unresolved V genes account for under half, and no reason is known for the remainder. The V and J calls and clone size are taken from that table; D and trimming were inferred from the DNA. This sample has some 180,000 clones in its table, and around 83% of those were observed once. The ten largest clonotypes hold approximately 1.7% of the sample.

The cohort comprised 666 healthy bone marrow donors. At the time of sampling, every cohort member was nominally healthy, though immune exposures that went unrecorded were likely present. The donor tested CMV seropositive and was one of the 289 seropositive cohort members. Every donor gave a peripheral blood sample, and the peripheral blood mononuclear cells from that sample were used for TCR beta sequencing. The Qiagen DNeasy Blood Extraction Kit was used to extract genomic DNA from the blood cell samples. This sequence originates from a man aged 35 to 55 in good health and CMV-seropositive. This chain is built from TRBV19 and TRBJ2-7, with 9 bases matching TRBD2. The sequencing sample was made of PBMCs. CDR3 region: CASSRASGTYEQYF. The sequence in DNA is TGTGCCAGTAGTAGGGCTAGCGGGACCTACGAGCAGTACTTC.